This T cell receptor (beta chain) was observed in a study of OX40 agonist ivuxolimab in advanced cancers. Broader study findings: Patients with a partial response at 0.1-3.0 mg/kg had among the lowest clonal expansion. Circulating CD4+ and CD8+ T cells showed clonal expansion by week 6 at 0.1 to 3.0 mg/kg.

Sampling times: baseline, cycle 4 day 1, cycle 7 day 1. The germline gives CDR1 SGHAT, CDR2 FQNNGV. The CDR3 runs to 16 residues. Trimming removed 5 bases from V and 4 bases from J; junction bases left unmatched: 11. The repertoire was sequenced with immunoSEQ multiplex PCR; TCRdb's copy has only in-frame clones and lacks some. Of around 80,000 clones listed, about 87% are singletons. In regard to this clone: What it binds is unknown.

The clonotype comes from an adult with an advanced solid tumor such as melanoma, head and neck, liver or kidney cancer. The sequences come from CD4+ or CD8+ T cells sorted from blood, collected in a trial of the OX40 agonist ivuxolimab. The chain combines TRBV11-2 with TRBJ2-5, with TRBD1 matching 9 bases. The CDR3 sequence: CASSTGTGIDSETQYF. The CDR3 bases are TGTGCCAGCAGCACCGGGACAGGGATTGATTCAGAGACCCAGTACTTC.